The 19 T cell receptor beta chains below all came from one sample that was sequenced in a study of shared clonotypes between healthy human individuals. Sequenced by immunoSEQ multiplex PCR; TCRdb stores in-frame clones only, minus some. The sample shows roughly 2.4 million clones, about 94% of them seen only once. Sequenced material: naive CD4+ T cells sorted from blood. Subset reported: CD45RA+ positively selected. These receptors all come from a man aged 18 to 29 in good health.

Comment on this clone: Other DNA variants within this sample encode the same CDR3. V usage is TRBV7-2 and J usage is TRBJ2-3; D gene ambiguous. From germline, CDR1 is SGHTA and CDR2 FQGNSA. This CDR3 has 12 residues. V was clipped by 5 bases and J by 2 bases, with 5 bases between them. The CDR3 DNA sequence: TGTGCCAGCAGCCCAGACACAGATACGCAGTATTTT. This translates into CASSPDTDTQYF.

V and J are TRBV12-5 and TRBJ1-2; the D gene is possibly TRBD1 (6 bases). V dropped 6 bases and J dropped 2 bases, with 13 bases sitting between them. Germline values: CDR1 LGHNT, CDR2 FRNRAP. CDR3 size: 14 residues. The CDR3 sequence is CASGPGDTNYGYTF. The CDR3 nucleotides read TGTGCTAGTGGACCCGGGGACACAAACTATGGCTACACCTTC.

The V call is TRBV10-3, the J call TRBJ1-2; 10 bases match TRBD1. Per germline, CDR1 ENHRY and CDR2 SYGVKD. The CDR3 covers 14 residues. V lost 10 bases, J lost 8 bases, and 13 bases stayed unmatched. The CDR3 region is CATMTGTGDVGYTF. For the CDR3, the DNA is TGTGCCACCATGACAGGGACAGGGGACGTGGGCTACACCTTC.

The genes are TRBV28 and TRBJ2-2; TRBD2 matches at 8 bases. Germline V gene sequence: CDR1 MDHEN, CDR2 SYDVKM. V was clipped by 5 bases and J by 0 bases; unmatched bases: 5. CDR3 length: 16 amino acids. The CDR3 reads CASSPPAGANTGELFF. The CDR3 DNA follows: TGTGCCAGCAGTCCCCCAGCGGGAGCGAACACCGGGGAGCTGTTTTTT.

This chain links TRBV7-9 with TRBJ2-3; no firm D call. Deletions cut 1 base from V and 2 bases from J, with 10 bases between. Germline-derived CDR1 and CDR2 are SEHNR and FQNEAQ (reference sequence). This CDR3 is 15 amino acids long. The CDR3 loop reads CASSLGSRDTDTQYF. The CDR3 nucleotides read TGTGCCAGCAGCTTAGGTTCAAGGGACACAGATACGCAGTATTTT.

The J gene is TRBJ1-1, the V gene TRBV10-3; no firm D call. Germline V lookup: CDR1 ENHRY, CDR2 SYGVKD. The CDR3 is 13 residues long. Deletions cut 10 bases from V and 0 bases from J, with 12 bases between. CDR3 coding DNA: TGTGCCACCCAAACAGATTTGAACACTGAAGCTTTCTTT. It yields the protein CATQTDLNTEAFF.

The chain employs TRBV5-1 and TRBJ2-1; D is possibly TRBD2 (5 bases). The ends were cut back, 0 bases at V and 0 bases at J, with 10 bases in the middle. The length of the CDR3 is 16 residues. Germline values: CDR1 SGHRS, CDR2 YFSETQ. The CDR3 protein is CASSLDTGSSYNEQFF. The CDR3 region has the DNA TGCGCCAGCAGCTTGGATACGGGGAGCTCCTACAATGAGCAGTTCTTC.

The chain uses TRBV7-6 and TRBJ2-5; 7 nucleotides agree with TRBD2. Germline CDR1 and CDR2: SGHVS and FNYEAQ. The CDR3 sequence is 17 residues long. Trimming took 1 base from V and 0 from J; bases not matched to a gene: 8. Here the CDR3 reads CASSLEVSGWDQETQYF. The CDR3 DNA is TGTGCCAGCAGCTTAGAGGTTAGCGGGTGGGACCAAGAGACCCAGTACTTC.

The chain combines TRBV6-6 with TRBJ1-5; D is unresolved. CDR3 size: 14 residues. V lost 2 bases and J lost 4, with 9 bases in between. Per the germline V gene, CDR1 is MNHNY and CDR2 is SVGAGI (reference sequence). CDR3 amino acids: CASSYGSENQPQHF. The CDR3 nucleotides read TGTGCCAGCAGTTACGGCAGCGAGAATCAGCCCCAGCATTTT.

The V call is TRBV2, the J call TRBJ1-6, with TRBD1 matching over 7 bases. CDR1 and CDR2 (germline): SNHLY, FYNNEI. V lost 10 bases and J lost 6; bases outside the gene matches: 12. The CDR3 sequence is 15 residues long. For the CDR3, the DNA is TGTGCCACCAAAGAAAAGGGGGCCTTTAATTCACCCCTCCACTTT. It encodes CATKEKGAFNSPLHF. The full variable domain, with the rest looked up from reference TRBV2 and TRBJ1-6, is EPEVTQTPSHQVTQMGQEVILRCVPISNHLYFYWYRQILGQKVEFLVSFYNNEISEKSEIFDDQFSVERPDGSNFTLKIRSTKLEDSAMYFCATKEKGAFNSPLHFGNGTRLTVT.

The J gene is TRBJ2-7, the V gene TRBV7-3, with 8 bases fitting TRBD2. CDR1 and CDR2 (germline): SGHTA, FQGTGA. CDR3 length: 15 residues. After removal of 5 bases from V and 2 bases from J, the junction contained 8 bases not matched to a gene. CDR3 nucleotides: TGTGCCAGCAGCCGACAGAGCGGGGGTCCCTACGAGCAGTACTTC. Translated: CASSRQSGGPYEQYF.

The chain couples TRBV27 to TRBJ2-7, with 8 bases that match TRBD2. The V and J ends lost 2 bases and 0 bases, in that order; junction bases with no gene match: 6. Germline assignment: CDR1 MNHEY and CDR2 SMNVEV (reference sequence). The CDR3 extends over 16 amino acids. The CDR3 is CASSLKAGDYSYEQYF. The CDR3 DNA sequence: TGTGCCAGCAGTTTAAAAGCGGGGGACTACTCCTACGAGCAGTACTTC.

This chain uses TRBV19 with TRBJ1-2; no clear D gene. V lost 2 bases to trimming and J lost 5 bases, with 21 bases between them. CDR1 and CDR2 from the germline V gene are LNHDA and SQIVND (reference sequence). There are 17 residues in the CDR3. CDR3 in amino acids: CASSILQNGQSIYGYTF. The DNA for the CDR3 is TGTGCCAGTAGTATACTCCAGAATGGGCAGTCTATTTATGGCTACACCTTC.

The V gene is TRBV7-2, the J gene TRBJ2-3, with D possibly matching TRBD2 (7 bases). The V and J ends lost 0 bases and 5 bases respectively, with 18 bases between them. There are 17 residues in the CDR3. CDR1 SGHTA and CDR2 FQGNSA come from the germline V gene. The CDR3 region has the DNA TGTGCCAGCAGCTTAGCGGGCACGCGGGGGCAGGGAGATACGCAGTATTTT. It codes for CASSLAGTRGQGDTQYF.

The rearrangement joins TRBV5-4 to TRBJ1-2; D is perhaps TRBD1 (6 bases). Trimming pared 5 bases from V and 5 bases from J, leaving 16 bases between. In germline, CDR1 is SGHNT, CDR2 YYREEE (reference sequence). The CDR3 extends over 14 amino acids. The CDR3 DNA sequence: TGTGCCAGCAGAAATACGGGGCAGGGGTATGGCTACACCTTC. Amino acid sequence: CASRNTGQGYGYTF.

Of note for this clone: Other DNA sequences in the same sample also yield this CDR3. The rearrangement uses TRBV18 and TRBJ1-2, with a tentative D call TRBD1 (5 bases). V was clipped by 1 base and J by 6 bases, with 9 bases between them. This CDR3 spans 13 amino acids. Looked up from germline, CDR1 is KGHSH and CDR2 is LQKENI. The CDR3 nucleotides read TGTGCCAGCTCACCACTTCGGGGGGATGGCTACACCTTC. It specifies CASSPLRGDGYTF.

A word on this clone: Other DNA sequences in this sample translate to the same CDR3. V gene TRBV7-2 combines with J gene TRBJ2-5, with D tentatively TRBD1 (6 bases). CDR1 is SGHTA, CDR2 FQGNSA, per germline. This CDR3 is built from 13 residues. V was clipped by 4 bases and J by 5 bases, with 11 bases between them. This CDR3 is CASSSSGAETQYF. CDR3 nucleotides: TGTGCCAGCAGCTCTTCAGGGGCCGAGACCCAGTACTTC.

The chain links TRBV5-8 to TRBJ2-4; D is perhaps TRBD1 (6 bases). Germline V gene data show CDR1 as SGHTS and CDR2 as YDEGEE. Deletions cut 4 bases from V and 7 bases from J, with 12 bases between. The CDR3 sequence is 13 residues long. The CDR3 loop reads CASSPAGQNIQYF. CDR3 in DNA: TGTGCCAGCAGCCCGGCAGGACAGAACATTCAGTACTTC.

The chain recombines TRBV6-5 with TRBJ2-3; no clear D. Germline V gene lookup returns CDR1 MNHEY and CDR2 SVGAGI. V was pared by 2 bases and J by 2 bases, with 11 bases between. The CDR3 is 15 amino acids. The CDR3 DNA sequence: TGTGCCAGCAGTTACGGTGCGCCCCACACAGATACGCAGTATTTT. Translating gives CASSYGAPHTDTQYF.